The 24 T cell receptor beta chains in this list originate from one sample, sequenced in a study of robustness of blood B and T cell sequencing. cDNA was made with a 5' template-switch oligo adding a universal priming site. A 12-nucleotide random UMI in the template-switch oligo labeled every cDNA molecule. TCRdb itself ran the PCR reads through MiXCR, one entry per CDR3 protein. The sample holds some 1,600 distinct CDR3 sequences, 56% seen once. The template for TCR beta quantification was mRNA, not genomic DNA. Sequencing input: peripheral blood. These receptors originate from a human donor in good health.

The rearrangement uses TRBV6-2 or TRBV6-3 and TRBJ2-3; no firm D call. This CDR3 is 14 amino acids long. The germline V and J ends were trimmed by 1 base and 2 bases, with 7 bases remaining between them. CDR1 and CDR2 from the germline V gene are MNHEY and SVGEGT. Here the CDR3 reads CASSYLGDTDTQYF. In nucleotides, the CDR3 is TGTGCCAGCAGTTACTTAGGAGACACAGATACGCAGTATTTT.

CDR3 bases: TGTGCCACCAGTTCGGCGCAGTTGGGAGATACGCAGTATTTT. It codes for CATSSAQLGDTQYF. The chain is built from TRBV24-1 and TRBJ2-3; D gene ambiguous. Germline CDR1 KGHDR, CDR2 SFDVKD. The CDR3 contains 14 residues. V was pared by 6 bases and J by 5 bases, with 14 bases between.

CDR3 in DNA: TGCGCCAGCAGTCAATCAACAGGGCCTCGGTGCCATCAGCCCCAGCATTTT. It translates to CASSQSTGPRCHQPQHF. The V gene is TRBV23-1, the J gene TRBJ1-5, with a possible D match to TRBD1 (6 bases). TRBV23-1 is annotated as an ORF whose role is uncertain. V lost 0 bases and J 5 bases, leaving 17 bases between the germline ends. The CDR3 extends over 17 amino acids.

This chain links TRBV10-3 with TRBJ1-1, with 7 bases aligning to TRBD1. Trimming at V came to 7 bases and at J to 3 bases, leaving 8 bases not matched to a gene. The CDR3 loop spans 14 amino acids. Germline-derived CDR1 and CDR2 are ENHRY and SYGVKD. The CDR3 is CAIKATGQDTEAFF. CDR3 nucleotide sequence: TGTGCCATCAAAGCGACAGGGCAGGACACTGAAGCTTTCTTT.

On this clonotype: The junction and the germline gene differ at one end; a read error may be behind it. DNA for the CDR3: TGTGCCATCAGCCTAGGGGCAGGGGAGACCCAGTACTTC. This sequence encodes CAISLGAGETQYF. V usage is TRBV13 and J usage is TRBJ2-5, with D perhaps matching TRBD1 (5 bases). Germline CDR1 PRHDT, CDR2 FYEKMQ (reference sequence). CDR3 length equals 13 residues.

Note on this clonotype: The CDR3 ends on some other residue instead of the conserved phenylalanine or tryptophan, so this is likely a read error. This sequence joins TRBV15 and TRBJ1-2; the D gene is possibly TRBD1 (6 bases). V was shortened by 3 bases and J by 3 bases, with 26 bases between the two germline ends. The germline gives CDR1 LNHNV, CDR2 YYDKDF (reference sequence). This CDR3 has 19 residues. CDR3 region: CATSSPLNALDRHYYGYTY. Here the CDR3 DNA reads TGTGCCACCAGCAGCCCTTTAAACGCCCTTGACAGGCACTACTATGGCTACACCTAC.

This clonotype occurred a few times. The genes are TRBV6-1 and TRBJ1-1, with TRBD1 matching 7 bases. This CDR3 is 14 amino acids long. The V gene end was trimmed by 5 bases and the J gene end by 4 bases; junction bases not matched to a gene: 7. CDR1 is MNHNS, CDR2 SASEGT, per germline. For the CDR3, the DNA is TGTGCCAGCAGTAGCCAGACAGGGTCCACTGAAGCTTTCTTT. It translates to CASSSQTGSTEAFF.

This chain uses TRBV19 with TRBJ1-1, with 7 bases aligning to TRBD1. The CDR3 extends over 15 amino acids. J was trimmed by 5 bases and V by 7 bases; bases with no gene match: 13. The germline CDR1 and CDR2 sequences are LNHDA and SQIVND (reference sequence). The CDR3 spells CASTRPGGLRTEAFF. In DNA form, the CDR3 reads TGTGCCAGTACCAGACCAGGGGGGTTGAGAACTGAAGCTTTCTTT.

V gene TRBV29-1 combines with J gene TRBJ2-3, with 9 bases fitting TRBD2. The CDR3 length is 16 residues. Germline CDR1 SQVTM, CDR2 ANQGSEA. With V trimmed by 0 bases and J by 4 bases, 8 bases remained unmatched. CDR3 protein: CSVEDRLAGTADTQYF. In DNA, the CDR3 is TGCAGCGTTGAAGACCGGCTAGCGGGGACCGCAGATACGCAGTATTTT.

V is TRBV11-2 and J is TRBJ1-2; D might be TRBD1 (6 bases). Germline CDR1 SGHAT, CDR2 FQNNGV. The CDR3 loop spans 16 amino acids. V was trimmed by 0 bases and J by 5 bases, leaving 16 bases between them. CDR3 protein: CASSLERFTGRYGYTF. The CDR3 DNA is TGTGCCAGCAGCTTAGAGCGGTTTACAGGGAGGTATGGCTACACCTTC.

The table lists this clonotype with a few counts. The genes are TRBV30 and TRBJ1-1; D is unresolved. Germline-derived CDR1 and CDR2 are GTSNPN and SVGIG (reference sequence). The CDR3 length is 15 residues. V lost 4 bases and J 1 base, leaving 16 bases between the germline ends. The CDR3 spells CAWTRWEGPNTEAFF. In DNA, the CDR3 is TGTGCCTGGACCCGATGGGAGGGCCCGAACACTGAAGCTTTCTTT.

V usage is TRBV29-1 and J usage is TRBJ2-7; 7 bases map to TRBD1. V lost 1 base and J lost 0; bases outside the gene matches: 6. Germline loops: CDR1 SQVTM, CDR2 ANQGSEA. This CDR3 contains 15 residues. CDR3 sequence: CSVEAPGTASYEQYF. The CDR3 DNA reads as TGCAGCGTTGAAGCCCCCGGGACAGCCTCCTACGAGCAGTACTTC.

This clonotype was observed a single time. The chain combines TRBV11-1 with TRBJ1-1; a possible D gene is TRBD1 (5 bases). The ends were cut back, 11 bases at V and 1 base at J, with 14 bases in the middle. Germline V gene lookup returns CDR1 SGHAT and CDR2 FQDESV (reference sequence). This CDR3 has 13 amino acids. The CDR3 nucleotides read TGTGCCGGTGCCGGGCAGGGGAACACTGAAGCTTTCTTT. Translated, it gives CAGAGQGNTEAFF.

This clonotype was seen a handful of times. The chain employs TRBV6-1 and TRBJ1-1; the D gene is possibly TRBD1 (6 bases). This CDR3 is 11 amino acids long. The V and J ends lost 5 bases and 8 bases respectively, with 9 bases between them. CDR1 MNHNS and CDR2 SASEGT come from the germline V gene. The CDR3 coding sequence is TGTGCCAGCAGTACTAGGGGGGAAGCTTTCTTT. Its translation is CASSTRGEAFF.

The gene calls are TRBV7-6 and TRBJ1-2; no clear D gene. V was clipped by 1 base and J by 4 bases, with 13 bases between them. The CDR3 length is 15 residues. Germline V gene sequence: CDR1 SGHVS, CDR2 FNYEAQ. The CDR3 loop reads CASSLVEGSLYGYTF. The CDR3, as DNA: TGTGCCAGCAGCTTAGTCGAAGGGAGCCTCTATGGCTACACCTTC.

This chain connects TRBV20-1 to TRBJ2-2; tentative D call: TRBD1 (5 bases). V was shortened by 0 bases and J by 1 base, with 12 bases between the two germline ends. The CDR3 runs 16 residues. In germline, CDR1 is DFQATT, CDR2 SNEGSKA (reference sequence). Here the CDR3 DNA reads TGCAGTGCTAGAGATTCAGGGAAGAGGAACACCGGGGAGCTGTTTTTT. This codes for CSARDSGKRNTGELFF.

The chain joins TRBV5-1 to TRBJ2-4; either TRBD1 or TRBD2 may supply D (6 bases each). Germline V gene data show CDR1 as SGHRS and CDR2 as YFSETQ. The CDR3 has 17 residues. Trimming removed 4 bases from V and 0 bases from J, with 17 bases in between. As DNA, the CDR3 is TGCGCCAGCAGCGCTCTGGGGGGCGCAATAGCCAAAAACATTCAGTACTTC. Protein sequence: CASSALGGAIAKNIQYF.

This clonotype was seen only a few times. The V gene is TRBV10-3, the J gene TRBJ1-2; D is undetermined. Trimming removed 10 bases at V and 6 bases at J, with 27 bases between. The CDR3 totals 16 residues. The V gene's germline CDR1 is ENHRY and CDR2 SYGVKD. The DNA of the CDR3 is TGTGCCACCACTGGAAGCCCAGACTCAAAAACGAATGGCTACACCTTC. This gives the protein CATTGSPDSKTNGYTF.

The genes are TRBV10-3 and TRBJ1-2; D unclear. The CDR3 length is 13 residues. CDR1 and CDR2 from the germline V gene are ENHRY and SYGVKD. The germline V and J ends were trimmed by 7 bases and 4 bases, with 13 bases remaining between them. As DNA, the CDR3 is TGTGCCATCAAAAGTAAGGAGAGCTATGGCTACACCTTC. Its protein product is CAIKSKESYGYTF.

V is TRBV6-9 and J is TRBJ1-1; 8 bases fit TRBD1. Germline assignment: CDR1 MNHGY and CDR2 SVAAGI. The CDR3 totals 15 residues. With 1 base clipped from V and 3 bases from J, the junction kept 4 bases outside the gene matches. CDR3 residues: CASSYYHRGDTEAFF. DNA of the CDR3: TGTGCCAGCAGTTATTACCACAGGGGGGACACTGAAGCTTTCTTT.

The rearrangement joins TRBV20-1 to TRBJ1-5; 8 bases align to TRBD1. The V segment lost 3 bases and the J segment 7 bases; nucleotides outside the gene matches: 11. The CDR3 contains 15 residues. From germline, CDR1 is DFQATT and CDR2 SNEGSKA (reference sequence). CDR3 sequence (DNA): TGCAGTGCTAGTCCCAGGGGGCTCCCCCAACAGCCCCAGCATTTT. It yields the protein CSASPRGLPQQPQHF.

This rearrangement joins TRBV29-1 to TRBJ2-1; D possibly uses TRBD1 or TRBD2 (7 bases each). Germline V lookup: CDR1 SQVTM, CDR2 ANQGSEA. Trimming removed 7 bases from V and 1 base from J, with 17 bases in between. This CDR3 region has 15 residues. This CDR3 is CSARTGGGSYNEQFF. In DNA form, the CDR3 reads TGCAGCGCACGGACAGGCGGGGGATCCTACAATGAGCAGTTCTTC.

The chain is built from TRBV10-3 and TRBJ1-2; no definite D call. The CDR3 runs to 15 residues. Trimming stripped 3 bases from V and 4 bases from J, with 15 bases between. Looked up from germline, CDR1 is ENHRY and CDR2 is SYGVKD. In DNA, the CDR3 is TGTGCCATCAGTGAAGGAGGCAGCTACCTCTATGGCTACACCTTC. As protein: CAISEGGSYLYGYTF.

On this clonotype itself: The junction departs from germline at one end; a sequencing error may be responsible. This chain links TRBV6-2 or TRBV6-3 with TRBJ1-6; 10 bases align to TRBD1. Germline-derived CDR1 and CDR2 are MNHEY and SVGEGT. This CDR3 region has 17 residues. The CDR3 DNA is TGTGCCAGCAGTTACGAGGACAGGGGGTCCTATAATTCACACCTCCACTTT. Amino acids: CASSYEDRGSYNSHLHF.